The source of this TCR beta chain is a study of blood T cell repertoires in COVID-19. This CDR3 is built from 17 residues. Germline V CDR1 and CDR2: SGDLS, YYNGEE. Trimming cost V 0 bases and J 5 bases, with 21 bases left between them. TCRdb's table, derived via immunoSEQ multiplex PCR, lists solely in-frame clones and lacks some. Of about 480,000 clones listed, 88% are singletons. The chain uses TRBV9 and TRBJ2-7; D might be TRBD1 (7 bases). Sequenced input: PBMCs or T cells enriched from blood (not recorded which). This clonotype originated in a woman between 40 and 55 years old who had recovered from COVID-19. The CDR3 sequence: CASSVASVGRGEDEQYF. The DNA of the CDR3 is TGTGCCAGCAGCGTAGCTTCGGTCGGCAGGGGGGAAGACGAGCAGTACTTC.